This T cell receptor (beta chain) was sequenced during a study of blood T cell repertoires in COVID-19. Overall study: Some COVID-19 samples were acute and others convalescent; all came from the United States, Italy and Spain. The analysed material was cDNA or gDNA that came from T cells, B-cell-depleted T cells, or PBMCs.

The CDR3 spans 14 residues. The germline V gene encodes CDR1 SNHLY and CDR2 FYNNEI. Unmatched junction bases numbered 6, after V lost 8 bases and J lost 2 bases. The authors' processing: Amplification from reference gene primers served as the basis for estimated nucleated cell counts. The repertoire was sequenced with immunoSEQ multiplex PCR; TCRdb's copy has only in-frame clones and lacks some. That table furnishes V, J and clone size, whereas the DNA furnished D and trimming. The sample consists of 300,000 to 350,000 clones, about 87% of them appearing once. The sequence derives from a woman between 50 and 59 years old with COVID-19, enrolled during active disease. V gene TRBV2 combines with J gene TRBJ1-5; 7 nucleotides agree with TRBD1. Sequenced sample: peripheral blood. CDR3 bases: TGTGCCAGCCGCAGAGACAGGGGCAATCAGCCCCAGCATTTT. This codes for CASRRDRGNQPQHF.